This passage covers 15 T cell receptor beta chains from one sample sequenced in a study of cytotoxic CD8 clonotypes in ibrutinib-treated CLL. Measured with immunoSEQ multiplex PCR; TCRdb has only the in-frame clones, and not every one. The sample consists of 250,000 to 350,000 clones, roughly four fifths of them appearing once. The sample in question was PBMCs, obtained at disease progression, from a patient treated with ibrutinib. Source of these receptors: a human donor with chronic lymphocytic leukemia.

The chain's CDR3 is CASSTSGGTYEQYF. The CDR3 DNA follows: TGTGCCAGCAGCACAAGCGGGGGGACCTACGAGCAGTACTTC. The chain has TRBV7-2 and TRBJ2-7; 9 bases line up with TRBD2. This CDR3 has 14 amino acids. CDR1 and CDR2 from the germline V gene are SGHTA and FQGNSA. Trimming at V came to 5 bases and at J to 2 bases, leaving 4 bases not matched to a gene. Using reference TRBV7-2 and TRBJ2-7 for the parts outside the CDR3, the full variable domain is GAGVSQSPSNKVTEKGKDVELRCDPISGHTALYWYRQSLGQGLEFLIYFQGNSAPDKSGLPSDRFSAERTGGSVSTLTIQRTQQEDSAVYLCASSTSGGTYEQYFGPGTRLTVT.

V gene TRBV28 combines with J gene TRBJ2-3, with D possibly being TRBD1 (7 bases). This CDR3 spans 14 amino acids. V shed 5 bases and J shed 0 bases, with 9 bases lying between them. Per the germline V gene, CDR1 is MDHEN and CDR2 is SYDVKM. CDR3 nucleotide sequence: TGTGCCAGCAGTGCAGGGGGGAGCACAGATACGCAGTATTTT. Translated: CASSAGGSTDTQYF.

The chain links TRBV7-9 to TRBJ2-2; D may be TRBD2 (5 bases). Per germline, CDR1 SEHNR and CDR2 FQNEAQ (reference sequence). V was cut by 4 bases and J by 4 bases, with 10 bases left in between. CDR3 length: 14 amino acids. In nucleotides, the CDR3 is TGTGCCAGCAGCTCTTCGGACTTCACCGGGGAGCTGTTTTTT. Its translation: CASSSSDFTGELFF.

The J gene is TRBJ1-2, the V gene TRBV29-1; TRBD1 might be the D (5 bases). CDR3 length: 14 amino acids. V shed 4 bases and J shed 0 bases, with 12 bases lying between them. Per germline, CDR1 SQVTM and CDR2 ANQGSEA. DNA of the CDR3: TGCAGCGTTGTGTTCACAGGTTCTAACTATGGCTACACCTTC. Translated: CSVVFTGSNYGYTF.

There are a few counts of this clone. The chain combines TRBV20-1 with TRBJ2-3; D is uncertain. Germline CDR1 reads DFQATT; CDR2 reads SNEGSKA (reference sequence). The V end was cut by 1 base, the J end by 6 bases, with 5 bases between. The CDR3 has 11 amino acids. The CDR3 DNA sequence: TGCAGTGCTAGAGTGGGGGATACGCAGTATTTT. Protein product: CSARVGDTQYF.

This rearrangement joins TRBV18 to TRBJ2-2; D not certain. Trimming pared 0 bases from V and 8 bases from J, leaving 13 bases between. The CDR3 is made up of 15 amino acids. In germline, CDR1 is KGHSH, CDR2 LQKENI. For the CDR3, the DNA is TGTGCCAGCTCACCACCATCTGTCGCCTGGGGGGAGCTGTTTTTT. It yields the protein CASSPPSVAWGELFF.

This clone was seen only a few times. The J gene is TRBJ2-4, the V gene TRBV6-5; tentative D call: TRBD2 (5 bases). V was pared by 0 bases and J by 0 bases, with 9 bases between. The CDR3 consists of 16 residues. CDR1 is MNHEY and CDR2 is SVGAGI in the germline V gene. The CDR3 region has the DNA TGTGCCAGCAGTTACTCGGGAGTATTAGCCAAAAACATTCAGTACTTC. This translates into CASSYSGVLAKNIQYF.

This clone has just one count. The chain joins TRBV19 to TRBJ1-1, with D perhaps matching TRBD1 (5 bases). V was shortened by 10 bases and J by 0 bases, with 12 bases between the two germline ends. This CDR3 has 13 amino acids. Germline loops: CDR1 LNHDA, CDR2 SQIVND (reference sequence). CDR3 coding DNA: TGTGCCACCGCGGACAATATGAACACTGAAGCTTTCTTT. This gives the protein CATADNMNTEAFF.

Only one count was recorded for this clone. The chain is built from TRBV18 and TRBJ1-2; 7 nucleotides match TRBD1. Germline V gene lookup returns CDR1 KGHSH and CDR2 LQKENI. CDR3 size: 15 residues. V lost 5 bases to trimming and J lost 2 bases; unmatched junction nucleotides: 8. The CDR3 coding sequence is TGTGCCAGCTCAGGTTCCGGGACAGCGAACTATGGCTACACCTTC. Its protein is CASSGSGTANYGYTF.

V usage is TRBV21-1 and J usage is TRBJ2-7; the table calls TRBD1, which could not be checked here. TRBV21-1 is labeled a pseudogene. The CDR3 runs 18 residues. CDR3 loop: CASSTSHDKGTYSYEQYF. The CDR3 DNA is TGTGCCAGCAGCACGTCCCACGACAAAGGAACCTACTCCTACGAGCAGTACTTC.

This clone was observed a few times. CDR3 coding DNA: TGCGCCAGCAGTGAGCCTGCGGTACAGGGGATCGGGGAGCTGTTTTTT. Encoded protein: CASSEPAVQGIGELFF. The rearrangement uses TRBV10-1 and TRBJ2-2, with 7 bases fitting TRBD1. The germline CDR1 and CDR2 sequences are WNHNN and SYGVQD (reference sequence). The CDR3 is made up of 16 amino acids. V shed 2 bases, J shed 7 bases, and the junction held 10 bases outside the gene matches.

This rearrangement joins TRBV19 to TRBJ2-7; 13 bases align to TRBD2. Germline CDR1 and CDR2: LNHDA and SQIVND (reference sequence). V lost 7 bases and J lost 1; bases outside the gene matches: 10. CDR3 size: 17 residues. The CDR3 nucleotides are TGTGCCAGTATAGGGGGTAGGACTAGCGGGAGTTCCTACGAGCAGTACTTC. Protein product: CASIGGRTSGSSYEQYF.

The chain recombines TRBV19 with TRBJ2-1; the match to TRBD2 covers 10 bases. The CDR3 loop spans 13 amino acids. V was pared by 9 bases and J by 7 bases, with 6 bases of the junction left unmatched. Germline V gene lookup returns CDR1 LNHDA and CDR2 SQIVND (reference sequence). The chain's CDR3 is CASRPSGGNEQFF. CDR3 in DNA: TGTGCCAGCCGTCCTAGCGGGGGAAATGAGCAGTTCTTC. The whole variable domain, remainder taken from reference TRBV19 and TRBJ2-1, is DGGITQSPKYLFRKEGQNVTLSCEQNLNHDAMYWYRQDPGQGLRLIYYSQIVNDFQKGDIAEGYSVSREKKESFPLTVTSAQKNPTAFYLCASRPSGGNEQFFGPGTRLTVL.

This sequence joins TRBV19 and TRBJ2-3, with 12 nucleotides matching TRBD2. CDR1 and CDR2 (germline): LNHDA, SQIVND (reference sequence). This CDR3 is built from 16 residues. Trimming took 5 bases from V and 2 from J; bases not matched to a gene: 5. The CDR3 loop is CASSPGLAGNTDTQYF. As DNA, the CDR3 is TGTGCCAGTAGTCCTGGACTAGCGGGGAACACAGATACGCAGTATTTT.

This sequence joins TRBV4-1 and TRBJ1-3; D unresolved. Trimming left V 0 bases short and J 0 bases short, with 12 bases between. The CDR3 loop spans 17 amino acids. Germline CDR1 reads MGHRA; CDR2 reads YSYEKL. The CDR3 DNA reads TGCGCCAGCAGCCAAGAAGAGGGCTCGGGCTCTGGAAACACCATATATTTT. Translating it yields CASSQEEGSGSGNTIYF.